This T cell receptor (beta chain) was observed in a study of beta chain features in type 1 diabetes. Background on the study: Over all samples combined, about 99,000,000 sorted cells were examined.

Of the isolated RNA, all was reverse transcribed, and so the sequenced material was expressed TCRB transcripts. Method: immunoSEQ multiplex PCR; TCRdb's copy keeps in-frame clones and lacks some. The sample consists of fewer than 400,000 clones, about a tenth of them appearing once. Study-level points and caveats: TCRB repertoires of naive, central memory and Treg cells appeared more similar among patients than among healthy donors. Moderate but significant shortening of TCRB CDR3s was recorded in all four CD4+ subsets from Type 1 diabetes patients.

This clone was counted a few times. Its antigen is undetermined. The CDR3 is 17 residues long. Trimming pared 4 bases from V and 1 base from J, leaving 14 bases between. Germline V gives CDR1 MDHEN, CDR2 SYDVKM. Sorting with CD45RO/CCR7/CD25/CD127/CD95/CD27 yielded naive, central memory, regulatory and stem-like memory CD4+ cells. Each sorted population was over 95% pure. The sequence derives from a man aged 25 to 40 with type 1 diabetes. The genes are TRBV28 and TRBJ1-6, with D unresolved. The specimen was central memory CD4+ T cells from blood. The CDR3 DNA sequence: TGTGCCAGCAGTTCTTTGGATCGGCGGTCCTATAATTCACCCCTCCACTTT. This gives the protein CASSSLDRRSYNSPLHF.